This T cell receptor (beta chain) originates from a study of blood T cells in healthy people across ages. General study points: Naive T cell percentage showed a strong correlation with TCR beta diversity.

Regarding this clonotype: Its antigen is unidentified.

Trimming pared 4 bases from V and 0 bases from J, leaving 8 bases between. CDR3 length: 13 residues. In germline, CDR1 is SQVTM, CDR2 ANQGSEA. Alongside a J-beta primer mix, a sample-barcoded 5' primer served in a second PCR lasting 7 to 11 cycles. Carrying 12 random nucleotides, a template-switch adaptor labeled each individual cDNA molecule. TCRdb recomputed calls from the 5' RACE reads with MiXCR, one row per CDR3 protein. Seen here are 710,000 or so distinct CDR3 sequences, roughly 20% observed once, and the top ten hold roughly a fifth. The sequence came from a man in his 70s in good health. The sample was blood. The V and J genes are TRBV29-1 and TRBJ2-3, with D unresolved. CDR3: CSVAPPSTDTQYF. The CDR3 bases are TGCAGCGTTGCCCCACCTAGCACAGATACGCAGTATTTT.